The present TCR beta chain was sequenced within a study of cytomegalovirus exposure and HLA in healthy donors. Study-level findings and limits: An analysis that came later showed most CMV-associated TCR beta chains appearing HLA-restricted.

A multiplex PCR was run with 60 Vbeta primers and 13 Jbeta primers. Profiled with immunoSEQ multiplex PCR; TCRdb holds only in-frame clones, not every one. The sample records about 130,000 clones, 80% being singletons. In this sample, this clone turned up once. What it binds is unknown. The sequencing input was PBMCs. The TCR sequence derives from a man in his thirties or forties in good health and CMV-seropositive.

In nucleotides, the CDR3 is TGTGCCAGCAGCTTAAGTGGGACAAGGTCACCCCTCCACTTT. Its translation is CASSLSGTRSPLHF. The rearrangement links TRBV7-3 to TRBJ1-6; TRBD1 is a possible D gene (6 bases). Germline V gene data show CDR1 as SGHTA and CDR2 as FQGTGA. The CDR3 runs 14 residues. Trimming pared 1 base from V and 10 bases from J, leaving 11 bases between.